This T cell receptor (beta chain) comes out of a study of cytomegalovirus exposure and HLA in healthy donors (dated 2017 in TCRdb). Looking at the study overall: An earlier analysis of approximately 640 of the donors reported 250 to 350 Gb of sequence data and some 120 million unique TCR beta sequences from 150 million to 200 million T cells. On average, about 200,000 unique TCR beta nucleotide sequences were sequenced per donor among some 420 genotyped donors of the cohort, with approximately 18% of those sequences being non-productive. Among the roughly 400 genotyped donors, 75% to 90% belonged to the genetic ancestry cluster associated with self-reported Caucasian donors. In addition to the first cohort of about 650 subjects, a separate validation cohort of 100 to 150 different subjects was used. Typing coverage varied by locus: about 629-640 donors for A, B, C, DRB1 and DQB1; approximately 500 for DQA1; nearly 610 for DPA1; fewer than 480 for DPB1. Donor age, sex, ethnicity and CMV serostatus were compiled alongside the repertoire data. Using immunosequencing, the study profiled T cell repertoires from about 650 subjects and related those repertoires to cytomegalovirus serostatus. An earlier analysis of approximately 580 of the donors used high-throughput TCR beta sequencing to judge whether each TCR beta V gene segment behaved as functional or pseudogenic. The study combined high-throughput TCR immunosequencing, statistical association of individual TCRs with disease status, and machine learning to predict cytomegalovirus infection status. Rather than using new phenotypic data, the later analysis identified candidate immune exposures from TCR beta sequences and from how often those sequences occurred across donors. In a later genetic analysis, genome-wide SNP genotypes for about 55% of the roughly 700 donors were used, and that subset was treated as a discovery cohort. Roughly five DR-DQ haplotypes were treated as single units for association and clustering because of strong linkage in the cohort. The aim of the study was to test whether cataloging public T cell receptors could identify signatures of past pathogen exposure. An early release covering roughly 640 HLA-typed donors comprised 250 to 350 gigabases of sequencing data and about 90 million unique TCR sequences. A later analysis re-examined previously published TCR beta repertoires from hundreds of donors and added high-resolution HLA genotyping to investigate patterns of TCR occurrence. HLA typing included class I and class II loci at four-digit resolution. All discovery cohort repertoires had been generated on a single sequencing platform.

Study-wide findings and limitations: The study listed 150 to 200 TCR beta chains as associated with cytomegalovirus. Correlated functional status among segregating V segments might be attributable to linkage disequilibrium, but an unknown experimental factor could not be ruled out. When HLA alleles, especially DR and DQ, strongly co-occurred, TCR associations were difficult to assign to individual alleles. A later analysis associated around 16,000 TCR beta sequences with specific HLA alleles at a false discovery rate of 0.05. The only immune exposure information available for the cohort was CMV serostatus. A group of highly shared sequence variants was considered likely to be a technical artifact of the sequencing pipeline. Most TCR sequences were seen in very few donors, while some public TCRs were found in many individuals. A further reported finding was that TCR beta sequences accurately predicted the HLA-A and HLA-B alleles for most subjects in the first cohort. V-gene and J-gene trimming of TCR beta chains was associated with a missense DCLRE1C variant in a later genetic analysis, and the association was replicated in an independent cohort. The classifier was reported to diagnose cytomegalovirus status with high specificity and sensitivity in both the original cohort and the validation cohort. In vitro tests confirmed that three of the cytomegalovirus-associated TCR beta chains recognize cytomegalovirus antigens. Fewer than 20 rarely observed V segments, including chromosome 9 orphons, were excluded from the earlier analysis of several hundred of the donors because counts were too low. Several of the top co-occurrence clusters appeared to be linked to parvovirus B19, influenza, CMV and Epstein-Barr virus, according to a later analysis. According to a later analysis, TCR association rates differed among HLA loci, with DRB1 alleles showing the most associated TCRs and HLA-C alleles showing the fewest. Presence/absence analyses assumed roughly uniform sequencing depth across donors, an assumption that may not hold. Only TCR beta chains were sequenced in this cohort, and the absence of alpha or paired-chain data limited detectable features. Because some donors lacked HLA typing at each locus, the association tests relied only on the typed subset. According to the authors, the approach could potentially be generalized to other disease states and immunological phenotypes. In an earlier analysis of around 500 of the donors, most TCR beta V segments appeared in productive rearrangements about 87% or about 30% of the time, broadly matching IMGT annotations. A later analysis found that HLA-associated TCR beta chains were more clonally expanded and had lower generation probabilities than equally common non-associated chains. Some IMGT-functional V segments, including TRBV6-2 and TRBV6-3, could not be told apart with the 87-base-pair reads, so those segments were excluded. A later analysis found that most CMV-associated TCR beta chains appeared HLA-restricted, with HLA associations seemingly driven largely by CMV exposure. In a later genetic analysis, fewer N-insertions in productive TCRs were reported among donors in an Asian-associated ancestry cluster than the roughly 700-donor mean.

Trimming leaves V shorter by 1 base and J shorter by 0 bases, with the junction holding 4 bases beyond the gene matches. Taken from cysteine to phenylalanine, the CDR3 has 16 residues. The only DNA kept is the CDR3, 48 bases in frame from the first base. The germline V gene (reference sequence) specifies SGHNT as CDR1 and YYREEE as CDR2. Library generation was performed with the immunoSEQ multiplex PCR assay. For the multiplex PCR, a mixture combining 60 forward primers for TCR Vbeta segments and 13 reverse primers for TCR Jbeta segments was used. The CDR3 region of rearranged TCR beta genes was amplified from genomic DNA with a multiplex PCR assay. Amplified TCR beta libraries were sequenced as 87-base-pair reads on the Illumina HiSeq System. Per the source publication's procedure: A later analysis tallied some 79 million unique TCR beta chains across the approximately 670 repertoires, and around 9.9 million of those chains were shared by two or more donors. Raw reads were error-corrected and collapsed into unique sequences by a nearest-neighbor algorithm in which closely related sequences were merged to remove PCR and sequencing errors. V, D and J gene segments were assigned by aligning CDR3 sequences to IMGT reference sequences. For a sequence to be retained, at least a six-nucleotide match to both a V gene segment and a J gene segment was required. Rearrangements were classified as productive when the CDR3 lacked stop codons and remained in frame with V and J, and all other rearrangements were classified as non-productive. Following IMGT convention, CDR3 was defined as the stretch from the second conserved V-encoded cysteine to the conserved J-encoded phenylalanine. In an earlier analysis of around 640 of the donors, sequences lacking an unambiguous match to a single V gene segment were excluded. In an earlier analysis of 587 of the donors, a V segment was called functional when productive rearrangements were above 56.7%, and segregating when the standard deviation between donors exceeded 5%. A statistical classification framework was built for diagnosing cytomegalovirus status from the catalog of TCR beta chain sequences. A later analysis assigned V and J genes by comparing TCR nucleotide sequences with IMGT/GENE-DB human TR gene sequences. A later analysis assigned CDR3 sequences and most-parsimonious VDJ recombination scenarios with the TCRdist pipeline. In a later analysis, each TCR beta chain was defined by its CDR3 amino acid sequence together with its V-gene family, and reads lacking a unique V-gene family were excluded. In a later analysis, 500 to 700 highly shared, low-generation-probability nucleotide sequences were removed to address suspected cross-contamination and a sequencing artifact. In a later analysis, a clonal expansion index was calculated for each public chain from normalized within-repertoire ranks of inferred template counts. Generation probabilities in a later analysis came from a VDJ recombination model fitted to out-of-frame rearrangements, and those results were checked against IGoR. In a later analysis, TCR-TCR, TCR-HLA and TCR-CMV co-occurrence was scored with hypergeometric tests, and a repertoire-size bias correction was applied to TCR pairs. False discovery rates were estimated in a later analysis by permuting HLA or CMV assignments 20 times. In a later analysis, co-occurring TCRs were grouped with DBSCAN, and TCRdist sequence similarity was added when clustering was performed within HLA-allele-positive subsets. Repertoires with fewer than 30,000 or more than 120,000 public chains, plus five repertoires with anomalous nucleotide sharing, were excluded from co-occurrence clustering. As stored in TCRdb, this immuneACCESS dataset retains in-frame rearrangements with V and J assigned. A fraction of the clones does not appear; measured against another copy, unresolved V genes explain less than half of the discrepancy, and the remainder lacks a known reason. The V and J calls and clone size come from that table; D and trimming were worked out from the DNA. Here the sample has 97,000 or so clones; under 75% occur a single time. The top ten constitute under 3% of the sample.

This clone was found once. Its specific antigen is unknown. Nothing much larger sits one base from this clone, and base qualities are not available. The cohort comprised under 700 healthy bone marrow donors. At the time of sampling, all cohort members were nominally healthy, though unrecorded immune exposures were likely present. The donor tested CMV seronegative and was one of the 352 seronegative cohort members. Every donor gave a peripheral blood sample, and the peripheral blood mononuclear cells from that sample were used for TCR beta sequencing. Genomic DNA was extracted from the blood cell samples with the Qiagen DNeasy Blood Extraction Kit.

The sequencing sample was made of PBMCs. Rearrangement joined TRBV5-4 to TRBJ2-1, and 7 bases in between align with TRBD2. The sequence was collected from a man between 50 and 59 years old in good health and CMV-seronegative. The nucleotide sequence is TGTGCCAGCAGCTTGCCTCGCGGGGGCTCCTACAATGAGCAGTTCTTC. This gives the protein CASSLPRGGSYNEQFF.